A single sample gave rise to the 16 T cell receptor beta chains below, sequenced in a study of regulatory T cells. The primer mix had 52 TRBV and 13 TRBJ primers. The assay was immunoSEQ multiplex PCR, and TCRdb's table has in-frame clones only and misses some. In the table there are 15,000 or so clones, roughly 90% of which are singletons. The sample consisted of CD8+ T cells sorted from blood. Source of these receptors: a person under 35 with CD3G deficiency.

The genes are TRBV4-1 and TRBJ2-2; TRBD2 is a possible D gene (5 bases). The CDR3 covers 16 residues. Germline values: CDR1 MGHRA, CDR2 YSYEKL. Trimming stripped 1 base from V and 5 bases from J, with 14 bases between. The CDR3 DNA follows: TGCGCCAGCAGCCAAGGATCAGGAGGCGGGACCGGGGAGCTGTTTTTT. Its translation: CASSQGSGGGTGELFF.

The CDR3 DNA reads as TGTGCCAGCACCACAGGGACAGATACGCAGTATTTT. Translating it yields CASTTGTDTQYF. This chain joins TRBV6-5 and TRBJ2-3; TRBD1 is a possible D gene (6 bases). Germline V gene data show CDR1 as MNHEY and CDR2 as SVGAGI. This CDR3 has 12 amino acids. V was cut by 7 bases and J by 3 bases, with 8 bases left in between.

The chain uses TRBV19 and TRBJ1-2, with 7 bases identical to TRBD1. Germline CDR1 and CDR2: LNHDA and SQIVND (reference sequence). This CDR3 comprises 12 residues. V lost 2 bases and J lost 6; bases outside the gene matches: 0. This chain's CDR3 is CASSIQGDGYTF. CDR3 DNA: TGTGCCAGTAGTATACAGGGGGATGGCTACACCTTC.

By its share, this clone is medium-sized. The CDR3 region has the DNA TGCGCCAGCAGTGAGACAGGTGAAGCTTTCTTT. Translating gives CASSETGEAFF. The V gene is TRBV10-2, the J gene TRBJ1-1, with D possibly TRBD1 on 5 matching bases. Looked up from germline, CDR1 is WSHSY and CDR2 is SAAADI. Deletions cut 2 bases from V and 7 bases from J, with 5 bases between. The CDR3 extends over 11 amino acids.

This chain connects TRBV6-5 to TRBJ1-1, with D hard to call. The CDR3 totals 11 residues. Germline assignment: CDR1 MNHEY and CDR2 SVGAGI. Deletions cut 2 bases from V and 14 bases from J, with 12 bases between. The CDR3 sequence is CASSYGLLRFF. The DNA for the CDR3 is TGTGCCAGCAGTTACGGTCTCCTCCGATTCTTT.

This clone has a handful of counts. V usage is TRBV28 and J usage is TRBJ1-1; TRBD1 might be the D (6 bases). In germline, CDR1 is MDHEN, CDR2 SYDVKM. The CDR3 loop spans 16 amino acids. V was shortened by 5 bases and J by 0 bases, with 16 bases between the two germline ends. This CDR3 is CASSTYRDPMNTEAFF. For the CDR3, the DNA is TGTGCCAGCAGTACTTACAGGGATCCCATGAACACTGAAGCTTTCTTT.

CDR3 nucleotides: TGTGCCAGCAGCTTTCGGGGAGGGGATGAAAAACTGTTTTTT. Translated: CASSFRGGDEKLFF. The rearrangement links TRBV13 to TRBJ1-4; D is possibly TRBD1 (5 bases). The CDR3 loop spans 14 amino acids. V was pared by 3 bases and J by 6 bases, with 11 bases between. The V gene's germline CDR1 is PRHDT and CDR2 FYEKMQ (reference sequence).

This sequence joins TRBV7-2 and TRBJ2-5; 11 positions match TRBD2. Germline V gene sequence: CDR1 SGHTA, CDR2 FQGNSA. This CDR3 spans 18 amino acids. Unmatched junction bases numbered 10, after V lost 2 bases and J lost 2 bases. The CDR3 DNA reads as TGTGCCAGCAGCTTATTTTTAGCGGGGGGGCCTGGTCAAGAGACCCAGTACTTC. It specifies CASSLFLAGGPGQETQYF.

V usage is TRBV29-1 and J usage is TRBJ1-2, with 8 nucleotides matching TRBD1. CDR1 is SQVTM and CDR2 is ANQGSEA in the germline V gene. The CDR3 is made up of 13 amino acids. Trimming at V came to 7 bases and at J to 4 bases, leaving 8 bases not matched to a gene. CDR3 nucleotide sequence: TGCAGCGCTTTATCAGGGGGCAGCTATGGCTACACCTTC. The encoded protein is CSALSGGSYGYTF. The full variable domain, completed using reference TRBV29-1 and TRBJ1-2, is SAVISQKPSRDICQRGTSLTIQCQVDSQVTMMFWYRQQPGQSLTLIATANQGSEATYESGFVIDKFPISRPNLTFSTLTVSNMSPEDSSIYLCSALSGGSYGYTFGSGTRLTVV.

This rearrangement joins TRBV25-1 to TRBJ2-1, with unresolved D. The CDR3 covers 12 residues. Trimming cost V 7 bases and J 4 bases, with 8 bases left between them. Germline CDR1 MGHDK, CDR2 SYGVNS. The chain's CDR3 is CASKSLYNEQFF. The CDR3 DNA follows: TGTGCCAGCAAAAGTCTTTACAATGAGCAGTTCTTC. Combining the CDR3 with reference TRBV25-1 and TRBJ2-1 gives the whole variable domain EADIYQTPRYLVIGTGKKITLECSQTMGHDKMYWYQQDPGMELHLIHYSYGVNSTEKGDLSSESTVSRIRTEHFPLTLESARPSHTSQYLCASKSLYNEQFFGPGTRLTVL.

Here the CDR3 reads CASSWRETQYF. CDR3 coding DNA: TGTGCCAGCAGCTGGCGGGAGACCCAGTACTTC. The rearrangement joins TRBV11-2 to TRBJ2-5; D call uncertain. The CDR3 extends over 11 amino acids. Germline CDR1 reads SGHAT; CDR2 reads FQNNGV. Trimming left V 4 bases short and J 5 bases short, with 5 bases between.

This sequence joins TRBV7-9 and TRBJ2-7; D perhaps matches TRBD2 (5 bases). Trimming removed 10 bases from V and 3 bases from J, with 16 bases in between. Germline V gene lookup returns CDR1 SEHNR and CDR2 FQNEAQ (reference sequence). The CDR3 length is 13 residues. In DNA, the CDR3 is TGTGCCACAGCGAGCGGCGGCGACTACGAGCAGTACTTC. Its protein is CATASGGDYEQYF.

The CDR3 loop is CASSVGGASTDTQYF. As DNA, the CDR3 is TGTGCCAGCAGCGTTGGGGGGGCTAGCACAGATACGCAGTATTTT. The chain employs TRBV11-2 and TRBJ2-3; TRBD2 might be the D (7 bases). Germline V gives CDR1 SGHAT, CDR2 FQNNGV. V lost 5 bases to trimming and J lost 0 bases, with 12 bases between them. The CDR3 spans 15 residues.

J is TRBJ1-4 and V is TRBV19; 9 nucleotides agree with TRBD1. The germline V gene has CDR1 LNHDA and CDR2 SQIVND (reference sequence). Trimming took 6 bases from V and 11 from J; bases not matched to a gene: 10. The CDR3 totals 14 residues. The CDR3 DNA sequence: TGTGCCAGTAGCCCGGACAGGGGAAGACACAAACTGTTTTTT. Translated: CASSPDRGRHKLFF.

The chain is built from TRBV23-1 and TRBJ2-1; D not certain. Being an ORF, TRBV23-1 has a function that is uncertain. The V and J ends lost 5 bases and 0 bases respectively, with 11 bases between them. CDR3 size: 15 residues. The CDR3 sequence is CASSSPGSSYNEQFF. The CDR3 DNA reads TGCGCCAGCAGTTCCCCCGGTAGCTCCTACAATGAGCAGTTCTTC.

The V call is TRBV7-9, the J call TRBJ2-1, with TRBD2 matching 7 bases. Germline trimming cut 6 bases from V and 4 bases from J; bases unmatched to any gene: 9. CDR1 and CDR2 (germline): SEHNR, FQNEAQ (reference sequence). The CDR3 runs 15 residues. The CDR3 sequence: CASSPPGGGYNEQFF. The CDR3 nucleotides read TGTGCCAGCAGTCCTCCTGGGGGGGGGTACAATGAGCAGTTCTTC.